The clone carrying this T cell receptor beta chain was recorded once. These data originate in a study of blood T cell repertoires in COVID-19. TCRdb's copy holds only in-frame clones and misses some; the assay was immunoSEQ multiplex PCR. This sample yields a few hundred thousand clones, of which over 80% are seen a single time; over 1% belongs to the top ten. This receptor was obtained from a man aged 30-40 years who had recovered from COVID-19. Sequencing used PBMCs or T cells enriched from blood (not recorded which).

CDR3 loop: CASSQPEENEKLFF. The CDR3 DNA follows: TGTGCCAGCTCACAGCCTGAGGAGAATGAAAAACTGTTTTTT. The chain is built from TRBV18 and TRBJ1-4; D is unclear. Trimming pared 4 bases from V and 5 bases from J, leaving 11 bases between. The CDR3 consists of 14 residues. Germline CDR1 and CDR2: KGHSH and LQKENI. Full variable domain (outside the CDR3, taken from reference TRBV18 and TRBJ1-4): NAGVMQNPRHLVRRRGQEARLRCSPMKGHSHVYWYRQLPEEGLKFMVYLQKENIIDESGMPKERFSAEFPKEGPSILRIQQVVRGDSAAYFCASSQPEENEKLFFGSGTQLSVL.